This T cell receptor (beta chain) was sequenced during a study of T cell repertoires in cytomegalovirus infection. Study-wide background: Both CMV infection and a matching HLA type were indicated by public TCR beta signatures. Notes on the study in general: The response measured ex vivo was dominated by TCR beta clonotypes (HLA-C-restricted and CMV-specific).

This CDR3 comprises 16 residues. The germline gives CDR1 SGHTA, CDR2 FQGNSA. J lost 8 bases, V lost 5 bases, and 12 bases had no gene match. Ten or more counts support this clonotype. Its antigen is still unknown. Each CDR3 protein gets one entry after TCRdb re-called the reads with MiXCR. The sample holds 250,000 to 300,000 distinct CDR3 sequences, around 20% seen once. This chain joins TRBV7-2 and TRBJ2-1; 10 nucleotides agree with TRBD1. The sequence was obtained from a human donor in good health (CMV status not recorded). Some clones in this sample may be carry-over from other donors' samples. This material consisted of cultured PBMCs, taken from culture after CMV antigen stimulation. CDR3 loop: CASSLTGTGVSDEQFF. CDR3 nucleotide sequence: TGTGCCAGCAGCCTAACCGGGACAGGGGTATCGGATGAGCAGTTCTTC.